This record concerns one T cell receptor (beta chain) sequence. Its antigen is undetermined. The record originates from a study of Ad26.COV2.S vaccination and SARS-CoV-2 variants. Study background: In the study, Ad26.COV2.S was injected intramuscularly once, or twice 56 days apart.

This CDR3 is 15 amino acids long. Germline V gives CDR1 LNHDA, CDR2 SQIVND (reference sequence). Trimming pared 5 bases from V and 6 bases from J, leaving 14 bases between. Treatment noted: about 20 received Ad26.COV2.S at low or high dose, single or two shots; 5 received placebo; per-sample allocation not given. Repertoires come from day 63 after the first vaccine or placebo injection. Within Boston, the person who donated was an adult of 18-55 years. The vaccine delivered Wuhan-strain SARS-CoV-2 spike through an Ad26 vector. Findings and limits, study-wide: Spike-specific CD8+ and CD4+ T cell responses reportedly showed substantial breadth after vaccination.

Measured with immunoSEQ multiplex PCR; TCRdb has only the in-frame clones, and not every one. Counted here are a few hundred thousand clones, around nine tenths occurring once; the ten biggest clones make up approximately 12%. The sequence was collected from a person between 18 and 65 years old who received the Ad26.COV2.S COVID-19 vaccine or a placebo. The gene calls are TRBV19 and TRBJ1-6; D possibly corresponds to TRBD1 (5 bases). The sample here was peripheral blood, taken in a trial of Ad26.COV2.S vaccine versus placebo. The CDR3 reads CASSWEGQPNSPLHF. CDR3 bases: TGTGCCAGTAGTTGGGAAGGACAACCTAATTCACCCCTCCACTTT.